A selection of T cell receptor beta chains follows, all from one sample in a study of T cells in Graves' hyperthyroidism and ophthalmopathy. TCRdb passed the multiplex PCR reads through MiXCR, listing each CDR3 protein once. In the table there are 490,000 or so distinct CDR3 sequences, roughly 23% of which are singletons. Sequences were obtained from blood. Receptors originate from a woman between 70 and 85 years old with Graves' ophthalmopathy. Each CDR3 is given with its conserved first and last residue. A D gene is named only where the DNA matches it firmly. Size values are once, few and many counts, or a class for expanded clones, and some rows have none.

>many|.|TRBJ1-1|TRBV12-5
CASGLVGGVGDTEAFF
TGTGCTAGTGGTTTGGTTGGAGGGGTTGGGGACACTGAAGCTTTCTTT
>few|TRBD1|TRBJ1-1|TRBV19
CASSPLDRDDNEAFF
TGTGCCAGTAGTCCACTGGACAGGGACGATAATGAAGCTTTCTTT
>few|.|TRBJ1-4|TRBV19
CASNWQGEEKLFF
TGTGCCAGTAATTGGCAGGGCGAGGAAAAACTGTTTTTT
>.|.|TRBJ1-3|TRBV2
CASRVDISGNTIYF
TGTGCCAGCAGGGTAGACATCTCTGGAAACACCATATATTTT
>.|TRBD2|TRBJ2-1|TRBV7-2
CASSPAGGSGYEQFF
TGTGCCAGCAGCCCCGCGGGCGGGAGTGGATATGAGCAGTTCTTC
>.|TRBD2|TRBJ2-5|TRBV15
CATSGIAGEETQYF
TGTGCCACCAGCGGGATAGCGGGAGAAGAGACCCAGTACTTC
>.|.|TRBJ1-2|TRBV6-2/TRBV6-3
CASTRGALNYGYTF
TGTGCCAGCACGAGGGGGGCACTTAACTATGGCTACACCTTC
>.|TRBD1|TRBJ1-4|TRBV6-2/TRBV6-3
CASTETGAPNEKLFF
TGTGCCAGCACGGAGACAGGGGCCCCAAATGAAAAACTGTTTTTT
>.|TRBD1|TRBJ1-2|TRBV28
CASRKTGVYGYTF
TGTGCCAGCAGAAAGACAGGGGTGTATGGCTACACCTTC
>many|TRBD1|TRBJ1-2|TRBV30
CAWKSTGGGFGNGYTF
TGTGCCTGGAAATCGACAGGGGGCGGTTTTGGAAATGGCTACACCTTC
>.|.|TRBJ1-2|TRBV28
CASSSGTDLYGYTF
TGTGCCAGCAGTTCCGGGACGGACCTCTATGGCTACACCTTC
>.|.|TRBJ1-2|TRBV4-1
CASSHPAGKRYGYTF
TGCGCCAGCAGCCACCCCGCGGGTAAACGCTATGGCTACACCTTC
>few|.|TRBJ1-1|TRBV19
CASRIQGNTEAFF
TGTGCCAGTCGAATTCAGGGAAACACTGAAGCTTTCTTT
>few|.|TRBJ2-5|TRBV3-1
CASSSRPGFQETQYF
TGTGCCAGCAGCTCCCGGCCGGGCTTCCAAGAGACCCAGTACTTC
>.|.|TRBJ2-7|TRBV20-1
CSARQGDYEQYF
TGCAGTGCTAGGCAGGGTGACTACGAGCAGTACTTC